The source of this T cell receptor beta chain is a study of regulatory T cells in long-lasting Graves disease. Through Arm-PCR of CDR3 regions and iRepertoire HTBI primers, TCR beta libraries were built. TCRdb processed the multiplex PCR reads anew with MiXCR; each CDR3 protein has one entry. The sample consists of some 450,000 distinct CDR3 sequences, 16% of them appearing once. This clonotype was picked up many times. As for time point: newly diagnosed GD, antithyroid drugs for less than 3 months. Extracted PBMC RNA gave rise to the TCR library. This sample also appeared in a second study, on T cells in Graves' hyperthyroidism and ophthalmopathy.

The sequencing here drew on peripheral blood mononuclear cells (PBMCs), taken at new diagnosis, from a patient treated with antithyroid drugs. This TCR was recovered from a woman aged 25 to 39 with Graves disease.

The DNA for the CDR3 is TGCAGTGCCCTCTCGTTTGGGACACCATCCTTGAACACTGAAGCTTTCTTT. It is translated as CSALSFGTPSLNTEAFF. The chain combines TRBV20-1 with TRBJ1-1; tentative D call: TRBD1 (6 bases). The CDR3 is 17 amino acids. V lost 6 bases and J lost 0, with 23 bases in between. Germline V gene data show CDR1 as DFQATT and CDR2 as SNEGSKA (reference sequence).